This T cell receptor beta chain appears in the sequencing data of a study of molecular identifiers for immune sequencing clone quantification. A single record per CDR3 protein comes from TCRdb applying MiXCR to the PCR reads. Altogether hundreds of thousands of distinct CDR3 sequences are present, 25% being singletons, with the ten largest covering 0.78%. Many counts were recorded for this clonotype. The CDR3 has 14 amino acids. Germline V lookup: CDR1 GTSNPN, CDR2 SVGIG (reference sequence). Germline trimming cut 2 bases from V and 3 bases from J; bases unmatched to any gene: 5. The receptor was derived from a human donor in good health. Some libraries in this study had Jurkat cell RNA spiked in. The rearrangement uses TRBV30 and TRBJ2-7; TRBD1 agrees at 9 bases. Sequencing was done on a sample of naive CD8+ T cells from blood, with Jurkat cell RNA spiked in. Subset of the sample: FACS-sorted CD8+CD4-CCR7+CD45RA+ naive T cells. The CDR3 DNA reads TGTGCCTGGAGTCCCCGGGACAGGGTCTACGAGCAGTACTTC. It translates to CAWSPRDRVYEQYF.